The subject of this entry is one T cell receptor beta chain. Clones were read by immunoSEQ multiplex PCR, and TCRdb kept only the in-frame ones, dropping some. Of about 100,000 clones detected, more than 90% appear once; the ten largest clones hold 4.2%. The data were taken from a study of blood T cell repertoires in COVID-19. Overall study context: Italy, Spain and the United States were the sources of the convalescent and acute COVID-19 samples.

Germline V gene data show CDR1 as DFQATT and CDR2 as SNEGSKA (reference sequence). CDR3 length: 14 amino acids. V shed 3 bases, J shed 4 bases, and the junction held 9 bases outside the gene matches. This clonotype originated in a man younger than 35 with acute or convalescent COVID-19. The chain uses TRBV20-1 and TRBJ2-7, with 7 bases that match TRBD1. The specimen was peripheral blood. CDR3 protein: CSASSPGQQYEQYF. CDR3 bases: TGCAGTGCTAGTTCGCCGGGACAGCAATACGAGCAGTACTTC.